This T cell receptor beta chain appears in the sequencing data of a study of blood T cells in healthy people across ages. For this clonotype: No antigen is known for it. This may stem from a read error, because a much larger clone lies one nucleotide away.

With V trimmed by 4 bases and J by 11 bases, 5 bases remained unmatched. This CDR3 contains 12 residues. Germline V CDR1 and CDR2: MNHEY, SVGAGI. Broader study findings: Estimates drawn from one million T cells were deemed to understate diversity. TCR beta diversity tracked closely with naive T cell percentage. Long-lived and aged donors differed, with more naive CD4+ cells and higher diversity in the long-lived.

Sample-barcoded 5' priming and a J-beta primer mix drove a second PCR of 7 to 11 cycles. Researchers report that a template-switch adaptor with 12 random nucleotides tagged each cDNA molecule. TCRdb used MiXCR to reprocess the 5' RACE reads, holding one entry per CDR3 protein. The sample carries 1.5 million to 2 million distinct CDR3 sequences, approximately 50% recorded once. The specimen was blood. V and J are TRBV6-5 and TRBJ2-5, with 9 nucleotides matching TRBD1. This sequence originates from a woman in her 40s in good health. CDR3 in amino acids: CASSFTGGKQYF. CDR3 sequence (DNA): TGTGCCAGCAGTTTCACAGGGGGCAAGCAGTACTTC.